This TCR beta chain was sequenced during a study of post-analysis software for immune sequencing data. Whole-study results and caveats: Patients had higher frequencies than controls of roughly five TRBV segments, including TRBV5-6, TRBV5-1 and TRBV20-1.

This CDR3 comprises 13 residues. Germline assignment: CDR1 SGHDT and CDR2 YYEEEE. The V and J ends lost 5 bases and 4 bases respectively, with 11 bases between them. Of note for this clonotype: Its antigen is not known.

Presence of unique molecular identifiers characterized the TCR beta cDNA libraries. TCRdb re-derived calls from the PCR reads in MiXCR, one entry per CDR3 protein. The table includes approximately 690,000 distinct CDR3 sequences, approximately 60% detected once. The sequenced sample was blood. This receptor was taken from a girl aged 2-10 years with multiple sclerosis. The chain combines TRBV5-6 with TRBJ2-3; D is possibly TRBD2 (5 bases). The CDR3 DNA reads as TGTGCCAGCAGTGCCGGACTCCCAGATACGCAGTATTTT. It encodes CASSAGLPDTQYF.